This T cell receptor beta chain was found in a study of blood T cell repertoires in COVID-19. About the study: Sources were T cells, B-cell-depleted T cells, or PBMCs; the material itself was cDNA or gDNA.

The CDR3 consists of 15 residues. Germline-derived CDR1 and CDR2 are SGHRS and YFSETQ. V trimming: 0 bases; J trimming: 2 bases; junction bases outside the gene matches: 1. In the authors' workflow: For nucleated cells, counts were estimated from reference gene primer amplification. The table came from immunoSEQ multiplex PCR; TCRdb's copy has only in-frame clones and leaves some out. V and J calls and clone size are copied from that table; D and trimming were computed from the DNA. The table has roughly 120,000 clones, 84% seen once. Sequencing was carried out using peripheral blood. This chain links TRBV5-1 with TRBJ1-3; 8 positions agree with TRBD1. This receptor was taken from a woman aged 45-60 years with acute or convalescent COVID-19. This chain's CDR3 is CASSLGTGPGNTIYF. The CDR3 nucleotides read TGCGCCAGCAGCTTGGGGACAGGGCCTGGAAACACCATATATTTT.